This T cell receptor beta chain was sequenced for a study of graft-versus-host responses after intestinal transplantation. Study-level findings and limits: Investigators detected GvH clones in recipient marrow, with some emerging earlier in ileum or blood.

This clone was recorded once. The antigen is unknown. TCRdb's table, derived via immunoSEQ multiplex PCR, lists solely in-frame clones and lacks some. Of around 38,000 clones listed, roughly 87% are singletons. The sequenced sample was PBMCs, obtained 1070 days after transplant. The TCR was taken from a human patient who received an intestinal transplant, so some T cells may come from the graft donor.

The CDR3 here is CASRGTDTQYF. The DNA for the CDR3 is TGTGCCAGCAGGGGGACAGATACGCAGTATTTT. The V gene is TRBV6-1, the J gene TRBJ2-3; the D is unclear. The V end was cut by 6 bases, the J end by 3 bases, with 4 bases between. The germline V gene encodes CDR1 MNHNS and CDR2 SASEGT. The CDR3 length is 11 residues.